These 29 T cell receptor beta chains share one sample of origin, sequenced in a study of T cells in localized non-small cell lung cancer. The assay was immunoSEQ multiplex PCR, and TCRdb's table has in-frame clones only and misses some. In the table there are fewer than 50,000 clones, 86% of which are singletons. The specimen comprised peripheral blood mononuclear cells, sampled before any cancer treatment. The receptor set was obtained from a male donor older than 55 with stage II lung adenocarcinoma.

J is TRBJ1-2 and V is TRBV18; TRBD1 aligns across 9 bases. With V trimmed by 8 bases and J by 1 base, 5 bases remained unmatched. Germline V CDR1 and CDR2: KGHSH, LQKENI. The CDR3 is 14 residues long. CDR3 sequence: CASQPGQGNYGYTF. The DNA of the CDR3 is TGTGCCAGCCAACCGGGACAGGGTAACTATGGCTACACCTTC.

The V and J genes are TRBV29-1 and TRBJ2-5; 9 positions match TRBD2. Germline lookup yields CDR1 SQVTM and CDR2 ANQGSEA. This CDR3 is 13 amino acids long. The J segment lost 7 bases and the V segment lost 6 bases, leaving 9 bases of the junction unmatched. The CDR3 region is CSVDLAGSGTQYF. In DNA, the CDR3 is TGCAGCGTGGATCTAGCGGGATCTGGGACCCAGTACTTC.

The chain employs TRBV29-1 and TRBJ1-5; weak D call: TRBD1 (6 bases). From germline, CDR1 is SQVTM and CDR2 ANQGSEA. Trimming removed 6 bases from V and 4 bases from J, with 16 bases in between. The CDR3 totals 14 residues. For the CDR3, the DNA is TGCAGCGTCGTCGGGGGGCTTAATAATCAGCCCCAGCATTTT. It encodes CSVVGGLNNQPQHF.

The chain combines TRBV5-6 with TRBJ1-3; no definite D call. CDR1 is SGHDT and CDR2 is YYEEEE in the germline V gene. Trimming removed 2 bases from V and 0 bases from J, with 12 bases in between. The CDR3 contains 16 residues. CDR3 loop: CASSFFGGYSGNTIYF. The CDR3 bases are TGTGCCAGCAGCTTTTTTGGAGGGTACTCTGGAAACACCATATATTTT. The full variable domain, in which reference TRBV5-6 and TRBJ1-3 provide the parts outside the CDR3, is DAGVTQSPTHLIKTRGQQVTLRCSPKSGHDTVSWYQQALGQGPQFIFQYYEEEERQRGNFPDRFSGHQFPNYSSELNVNALLLGDSALYLCASSFFGGYSGNTIYFGEGSWLTVV.

This clone was recorded only once. This chain joins TRBV6-5 and TRBJ2-3; no clear D gene. This CDR3 has 15 residues. The germline V and J ends were trimmed by 2 bases and 0 bases, with 9 bases remaining between them. The germline CDR1 and CDR2 sequences are MNHEY and SVGAGI. This CDR3 reads CASSYATPSTDTQYF. CDR3 coding DNA: TGTGCCAGCAGTTACGCCACTCCTAGCACAGATACGCAGTATTTT.

The chain has TRBV5-6 and TRBJ2-1; D remains unclear. The V end was cut by 4 bases, the J end by 4 bases, with 9 bases between. This CDR3 is built from 13 residues. Germline V lookup: CDR1 SGHDT, CDR2 YYEEEE. The CDR3 region is CASSKGIYNEQFF. DNA of the CDR3: TGTGCCAGCAGCAAGGGAATTTACAATGAGCAGTTCTTC.

The chain combines TRBV30 with TRBJ2-5; TRBD2 matches at 10 bases. The V segment lost 0 bases and the J segment 3 bases; nucleotides outside the gene matches: 1. Germline CDR1 GTSNPN, CDR2 SVGIG (reference sequence). The CDR3 has 14 residues. The CDR3 nucleotides are TGTGCCTGGAGTGTAGCGGGAGGGGAAGAGACCCAGTACTTC. Residues: CAWSVAGGEETQYF. Looking up the rest from reference TRBV30 and TRBJ2-5 gives the full variable domain: SQTIHQWPATLVQPVGSPLSLECTVEGTSNPNLYWYRQAAGRGLQLLFYSVGIGQISSEVPQNLSASRPQDRQFILSSKKLLLSDSGFYLCAWSVAGGEETQYFGPGTRLLVL.

This clone appeared a single time. The chain joins TRBV11-3 to TRBJ2-2; D possibly corresponds to TRBD2 (6 bases). Germline V CDR1 and CDR2: SGHNT, YENEEA. V was shortened by 3 bases and J by 4 bases, with 9 bases between the two germline ends. CDR3 size: 14 residues. CDR3 nucleotide sequence: TGTGCCAGCAGCTTGACTAGGAGCACCGGGGAGCTGTTTTTT. This sequence encodes CASSLTRSTGELFF.

This chain uses TRBV5-1 with TRBJ1-2, with 10 nucleotides matching TRBD1. With V trimmed by 5 bases and J by 4 bases, 8 bases remained unmatched. The CDR3 contains 15 residues. CDR1 SGHRS and CDR2 YFSETQ come from the germline V gene. The chain's CDR3 is CASRKGTGEAYGYTF. In nucleotides, the CDR3 is TGCGCCAGCAGGAAAGGGACAGGGGAGGCCTATGGCTACACCTTC.

This chain uses TRBV5-5 with TRBJ1-4; unclear D gene. Germline V lookup: CDR1 SGHKS, CDR2 YYEKEE (reference sequence). The CDR3 is 14 amino acids. Trimming took 4 bases from V and 8 from J, leaving 15 bases between them. The CDR3 nucleotides are TGTGCCAGCAGCCGAGACCAACAGAGGGAAAAACTGTTTTTT. Encoded protein: CASSRDQQREKLFF.

The count of this clone is one. The chain uses TRBV28 and TRBJ2-3; D gene unclear. The CDR3 is 15 amino acids. Trimming took off 4 bases at V and 2 bases at J, with 13 bases between the two ends. Germline V gives CDR1 MDHEN, CDR2 SYDVKM. In nucleotides, the CDR3 is TGTGCCAGCAGTTCACCGACACGCACCACAGATACGCAGTATTTT. Amino acids: CASSSPTRTTDTQYF. Variable domain in full (rest from reference TRBV28 and TRBJ2-3): DVKVTQSSRYLVKRTGEKVFLECVQDMDHENMFWYRQDPGLGLRLIYFSYDVKMKEKGDIPEGYSVSREKKERFSLILESASTNQTSMYLCASSSPTRTTDTQYFGPGTRLTVL.

A few counts support this clone. The gene calls are TRBV10-3 and TRBJ2-1, with no clear D. V was cut by 4 bases and J by 1 base, with 5 bases left in between. Germline CDR1 reads ENHRY; CDR2 reads SYGVKD. CDR3 length equals 13 residues. CDR3: CAISVTSYNEQFF. CDR3 DNA: TGTGCCATCAGTGTTACGTCCTACAATGAGCAGTTCTTC.

V is TRBV25-1 and J is TRBJ2-1; perhaps TRBD2 as D (7 bases). V was shortened by 4 bases and J by 4 bases, with 17 bases between the two germline ends. The germline V gene has CDR1 MGHDK and CDR2 SYGVNS. The CDR3 has 16 residues. CDR3 coding DNA: TGTGCCAGCAGTGCCCGGGGGGCCCCTACTTACAATGAGCAGTTCTTC. Residues: CASSARGAPTYNEQFF.

The rearrangement joins TRBV7-9 to TRBJ2-5, with D possibly matching TRBD1 (6 bases). V was clipped by 5 bases and J by 1 base, with 14 bases between them. Germline CDR1 and CDR2: SEHNR and FQNEAQ (reference sequence). The CDR3 contains 15 residues. The CDR3 nucleotides are TGTGCCAGCAGCAACTACAGGGTTCTCCAAGAGACCCAGTACTTC. This encodes CASSNYRVLQETQYF.

This rearrangement joins TRBV10-2 to TRBJ2-1; D not certain. The ends were cut back, 2 bases at V and 3 bases at J, with 14 bases in the middle. Germline V lookup: CDR1 WSHSY, CDR2 SAAADI. The CDR3 runs 16 residues. This CDR3 reads CASSEIVESRYNEQFF. CDR3 DNA: TGCGCCAGCAGTGAGATCGTCGAGAGTCGCTACAATGAGCAGTTCTTC.

The chain has TRBV9 and TRBJ1-1; D is unclear. CDR3 length equals 15 residues. Per germline, CDR1 SGDLS and CDR2 YYNGEE. Trimming cost V 0 bases and J 0 bases, with 9 bases left between them. The CDR3 bases are TGTGCCAGCAGCGTAGTCCCGAATCTGAACACTGAAGCTTTCTTT. Its protein product is CASSVVPNLNTEAFF.

The V gene is TRBV18, the J gene TRBJ1-4; D gene ambiguous. The CDR3 extends over 15 amino acids. Germline loops: CDR1 KGHSH, CDR2 LQKENI. V was shortened by 2 bases and J by 3 bases, with 10 bases between the two germline ends. The CDR3 DNA reads as TGTGCCAGCTCACCATCAGGTATTCCTAATGAAAAACTGTTTTTT. Translation gives CASSPSGIPNEKLFF.

The CDR3 coding sequence is TGTGCCAGCAGCTTCGGGGGAAGTTCTGAAAAACTGTTTTTT. Its translation is CASSFGGSSEKLFF. This chain connects TRBV11-2 to TRBJ1-4; tentative D call: TRBD1 (5 bases). CDR1 SGHAT and CDR2 FQNNGV come from the germline V gene. V lost 3 bases and J lost 7, with 12 bases in between. The CDR3 has 14 amino acids. Variable domain in full (rest from reference TRBV11-2 and TRBJ1-4): EAGVAQSPRYKIIEKRQSVAFWCNPISGHATLYWYQQILGQGPKLLIQFQNNGVVDDSQLPKDRFSAERLKGVDSTLKIQPAKLEDSAVYLCASSFGGSSEKLFFGSGTQLSVL.

The CDR3 here is CASRPSSNRADTQYF. In DNA, the CDR3 is TGTGCCAGCAGGCCTTCTAGCAATAGGGCAGATACGCAGTATTTT. This chain links TRBV28 with TRBJ2-3; possibly TRBD2 for D (5 bases). This CDR3 region has 15 residues. Germline CDR1 and CDR2: MDHEN and SYDVKM. Trimming cost V 6 bases and J 4 bases, with 17 bases left between them.

V usage is TRBV9 and J usage is TRBJ2-3; 7 nucleotides agree with TRBD2. The CDR3 spans 16 residues. The V and J ends lost 0 bases and 0 bases, in that order; junction bases with no gene match: 4. Per the germline V gene, CDR1 is SGDLS and CDR2 is YYNGEE. The CDR3 region has the DNA TGTGCCAGCAGCGTAGGCAATAGCGGGAGCACAGATACGCAGTATTTT. Protein: CASSVGNSGSTDTQYF. The entire variable domain, with the rest obtained from reference TRBV9 and TRBJ2-3, is as follows: DSGVTQTPKHLITATGQRVTLRCSPRSGDLSVYWYQQSLDQGLQFLIQYYNGEERAKGNILERFSAQQFPDLHSELNLSSLELGDSALYFCASSVGNSGSTDTQYFGPGTRLTVL.

This clone is classed as large. The rearrangement links TRBV6-5 to TRBJ1-1, with D unclear. This CDR3 contains 14 residues. CDR1 and CDR2 from the germline V gene are MNHEY and SVGAGI. The ends were cut back, 7 bases at V and 0 bases at J, with 12 bases in the middle. CDR3 sequence: CASTGEGLNTEAFF. DNA for the CDR3: TGTGCCAGCACCGGAGAAGGGTTGAACACTGAAGCTTTCTTT.

This chain joins TRBV29-1 and TRBJ2-5, with 7 bases that match TRBD2. Germline V gene data show CDR1 as SQVTM and CDR2 as ANQGSEA. Trimming took 7 bases from V and 2 from J; bases not matched to a gene: 10. CDR3 size: 14 residues. This chain's CDR3 is CSGGGTSAQETQYF. CDR3 bases: TGCAGCGGGGGGGGAACTAGCGCACAAGAGACCCAGTACTTC.

The rearrangement uses TRBV5-1 and TRBJ2-7, with unresolved D. The CDR3 consists of 13 residues. CDR1 is SGHRS, CDR2 YFSETQ, per germline. V lost 2 bases and J lost 1, with 7 bases in between. The CDR3 loop is CASSFTVSYEQYF. The CDR3, as DNA: TGCGCCAGCAGCTTCACGGTTTCCTACGAGCAGTACTTC.

The gene calls are TRBV6-5 and TRBJ2-5, with a possible D match to TRBD1 (6 bases). The length of the CDR3 is 14 residues. V dropped 3 bases and J dropped 7 bases, with 15 bases sitting between them. Per the germline V gene, CDR1 is MNHEY and CDR2 is SVGAGI. The CDR3 loop reads CASSYKGGSGTQYF. The DNA for the CDR3 is TGTGCCAGCAGTTATAAAGGGGGATCAGGGACCCAGTACTTC.

The V gene is TRBV29-1, the J gene TRBJ1-2; D is undetermined. This CDR3 contains 11 residues. V gave up 7 bases and J gave up 8 bases, with 14 bases separating them. The germline V gene has CDR1 SQVTM and CDR2 ANQGSEA. The CDR3 sequence: CSAYKGRGYTF. The DNA for the CDR3 is TGCAGCGCCTACAAGGGAAGGGGCTACACCTTC.

This rearrangement joins TRBV5-6 to TRBJ2-1; tentative D call: TRBD1 (6 bases). The CDR3 is 15 residues long. The V end lost 0 bases, the J end lost 5 bases, and 12 bases lay between the germline ends. Per the germline V gene, CDR1 is SGHDT and CDR2 is YYEEEE. CDR3 amino acids: CASSLVRTEDNEQFF. The CDR3, as DNA: TGTGCCAGCAGCTTGGTTAGGACAGAGGACAATGAGCAGTTCTTC.

V gene TRBV28 combines with J gene TRBJ1-1; possibly TRBD1 for D (5 bases). In germline, CDR1 is MDHEN, CDR2 SYDVKM. With 6 bases removed from V and 10 bases from J, the gap between germline ends came to 21 bases. CDR3 length: 14 residues. CDR3 sequence: CASRTRGHVGGAFF. CDR3 bases: TGTGCCAGCAGGACGAGGGGCCACGTCGGGGGAGCTTTCTTT.

The gene calls are TRBV18 and TRBJ2-7; D is ambiguous. The length of the CDR3 is 12 residues. With 5 bases removed from V and 0 bases from J, the gap between germline ends came to 5 bases. The germline CDR1 and CDR2 sequences are KGHSH and LQKENI. The CDR3 nucleotides read TGTGCCAGCTCATTCAGCTCCTACGAGCAGTACTTC. This gives the protein CASSFSSYEQYF.

The chain employs TRBV7-2 and TRBJ2-7; D possibly uses TRBD1 or TRBD2 (6 bases each). The CDR3 consists of 18 residues. V lost 6 bases, J lost 3 bases, and 27 bases lay in between. Germline values: CDR1 SGHTA, CDR2 FQGNSA. CDR3 region: CASSLRGKGGRTGYEQYF. The CDR3 DNA reads TGTGCCAGCAGTCTAAGGGGAAAAGGGGGGAGAACCGGCTACGAGCAGTACTTC.